This T cell receptor beta chain is from a study of post-analysis software for immune sequencing data. Study context: As for disease course, relapsing-remitting, secondary progressive and progressive-relapsing multiple sclerosis were all included.

TCR beta cDNA libraries included unique molecular identifiers. TCRdb analysed the PCR reads with MiXCR anew, one entry per CDR3 protein. Among approximately 730,000 distinct CDR3 sequences, roughly 30% were seen once, and the ten largest hold around 0.55%. Study-level points and caveats: The five TRBV segments detected at higher frequency in patients than in controls included TRBV5-6, TRBV5-1 and TRBV20-1.

This clonotype was counted between two and nine times. As yet, its antigen is unknown. The CDR3 has 12 amino acids. V lost 0 bases, J lost 4 bases, and 6 bases lay in between. The germline gives CDR1 SQVTM, CDR2 ANQGSEA. This chain uses TRBV29-1 with TRBJ2-5; D is unclear. The specimen was blood. The sequence derives from a girl between 5 and 17 years old with multiple sclerosis. The CDR3 DNA is TGCAGCGTTGAAGAACCGCGAGAGACCCAGTACTTC. Amino acids: CSVEEPRETQYF. Full variable domain (outside the CDR3, taken from reference TRBV29-1 and TRBJ2-5): SAVISQKPSRDICQRGTSLTIQCQVDSQVTMMFWYRQQPGQSLTLIATANQGSEATYESGFVIDKFPISRPNLTFSTLTVSNMSPEDSSIYLCSVEEPRETQYFGPGTRLLVL.